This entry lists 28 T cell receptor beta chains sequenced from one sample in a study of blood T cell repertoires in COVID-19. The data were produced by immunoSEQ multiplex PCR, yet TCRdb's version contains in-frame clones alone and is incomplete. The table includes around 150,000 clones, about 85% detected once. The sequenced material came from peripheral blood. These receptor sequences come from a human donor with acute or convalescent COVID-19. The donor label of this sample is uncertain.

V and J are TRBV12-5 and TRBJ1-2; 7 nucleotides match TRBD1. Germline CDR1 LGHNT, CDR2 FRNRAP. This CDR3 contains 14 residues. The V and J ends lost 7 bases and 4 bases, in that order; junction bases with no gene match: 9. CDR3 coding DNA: TGTGCTAGTGCCTCGTCAGGGGGAAGCTATGGCTACACCTTC. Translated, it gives CASASSGGSYGYTF.

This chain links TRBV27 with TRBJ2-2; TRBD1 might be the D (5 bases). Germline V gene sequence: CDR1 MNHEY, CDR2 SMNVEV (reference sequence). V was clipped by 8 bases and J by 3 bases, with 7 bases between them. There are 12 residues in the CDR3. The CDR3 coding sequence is TGTGCCAGCTCCAGGGACACCGGGGAGCTGTTTTTT. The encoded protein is CASSRDTGELFF.

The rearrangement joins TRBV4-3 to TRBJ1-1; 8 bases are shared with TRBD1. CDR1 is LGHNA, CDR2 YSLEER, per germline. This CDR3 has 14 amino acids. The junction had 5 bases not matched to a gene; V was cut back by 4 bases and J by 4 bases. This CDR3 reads CASSPQGARTEAFF. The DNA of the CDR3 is TGCGCCAGCAGCCCGCAGGGGGCTCGCACTGAAGCTTTCTTT.

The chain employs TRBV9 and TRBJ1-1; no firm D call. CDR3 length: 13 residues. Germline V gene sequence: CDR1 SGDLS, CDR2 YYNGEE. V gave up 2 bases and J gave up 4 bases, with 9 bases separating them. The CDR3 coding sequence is TGTGCCAGCAGCGTCAGTGAGGGCACTGAAGCTTTCTTT. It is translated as CASSVSEGTEAFF.

The CDR3 reads CASTSGGAGAYEQYF. The CDR3 DNA reads as TGTGCCAGCACGAGCGGGGGGGCTGGTGCGTACGAGCAGTACTTC. This chain uses TRBV6-5 with TRBJ2-7; 10 bases line up with TRBD2. Trimming removed 7 bases from V and 4 bases from J; junction bases left unmatched: 10. This CDR3 contains 15 residues. Germline V gene lookup returns CDR1 MNHEY and CDR2 SVGAGI.

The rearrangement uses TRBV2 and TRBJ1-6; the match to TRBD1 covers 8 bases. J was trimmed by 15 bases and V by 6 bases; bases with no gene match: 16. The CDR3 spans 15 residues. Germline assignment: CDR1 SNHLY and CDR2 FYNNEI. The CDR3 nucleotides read TGTGCCAGCAGCGTCCCGACAGGGGAGGCTGCCGTCCTCCACTTT. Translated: CASSVPTGEAAVLHF.

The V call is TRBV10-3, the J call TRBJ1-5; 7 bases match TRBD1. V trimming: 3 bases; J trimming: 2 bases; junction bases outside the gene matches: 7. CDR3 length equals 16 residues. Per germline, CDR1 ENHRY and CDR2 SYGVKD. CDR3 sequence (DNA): TGTGCCATCAGTGATCGGTATCAGGGGGGCAATCAGCCCCAGCATTTT. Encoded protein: CAISDRYQGGNQPQHF.

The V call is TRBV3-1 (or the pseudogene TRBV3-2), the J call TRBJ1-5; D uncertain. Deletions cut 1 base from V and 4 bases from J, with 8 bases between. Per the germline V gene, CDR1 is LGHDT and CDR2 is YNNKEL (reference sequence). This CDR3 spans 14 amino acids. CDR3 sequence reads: CASSQAQYNQPQHF. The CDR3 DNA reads TGTGCCAGCAGCCAAGCCCAGTATAATCAGCCCCAGCATTTT.

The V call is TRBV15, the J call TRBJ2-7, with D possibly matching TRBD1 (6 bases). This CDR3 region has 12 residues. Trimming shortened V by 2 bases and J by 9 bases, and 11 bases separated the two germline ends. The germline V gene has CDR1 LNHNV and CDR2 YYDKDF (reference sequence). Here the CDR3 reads CATSRKTGPQYF. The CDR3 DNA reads TGTGCCACCAGCAGAAAGACAGGTCCGCAGTACTTC.

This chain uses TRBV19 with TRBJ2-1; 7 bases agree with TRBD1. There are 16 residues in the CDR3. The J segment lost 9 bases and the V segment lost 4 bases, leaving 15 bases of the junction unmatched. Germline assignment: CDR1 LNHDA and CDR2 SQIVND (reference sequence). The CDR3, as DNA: TGTGCCAGTAGTAATCGGGACAGCTTGGTGCAGGGTGAGCAGTTCTTC. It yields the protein CASSNRDSLVQGEQFF.

CDR3 nucleotide sequence: TGTGCTAGTGGTTCCGGTGACAGGTCAATCTCCTACGAGCAGTACTTC. This translates into CASGSGDRSISYEQYF. This chain connects TRBV12-5 to TRBJ2-7, with TRBD1 as a possible D gene (6 bases). The CDR3 consists of 16 residues. Trimming stripped 4 bases from V and 0 bases from J, with 16 bases between. The V gene's germline CDR1 is LGHNT and CDR2 FRNRAP.

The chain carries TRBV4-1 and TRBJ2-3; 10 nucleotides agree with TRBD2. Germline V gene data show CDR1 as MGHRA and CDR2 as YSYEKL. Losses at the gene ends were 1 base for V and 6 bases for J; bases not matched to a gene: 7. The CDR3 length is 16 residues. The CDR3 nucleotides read TGCGCCAGCAGCCAAGTGGAGCGGGGGGGCCGCGATACGCAGTATTTT. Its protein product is CASSQVERGGRDTQYF.

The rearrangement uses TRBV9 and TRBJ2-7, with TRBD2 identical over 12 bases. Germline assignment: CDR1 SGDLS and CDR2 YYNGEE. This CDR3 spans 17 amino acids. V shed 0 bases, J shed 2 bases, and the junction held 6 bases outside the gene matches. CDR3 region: CASSVGLAGGTPYEQYF. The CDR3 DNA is TGTGCCAGCAGCGTAGGGCTAGCGGGGGGGACCCCCTACGAGCAGTACTTC.

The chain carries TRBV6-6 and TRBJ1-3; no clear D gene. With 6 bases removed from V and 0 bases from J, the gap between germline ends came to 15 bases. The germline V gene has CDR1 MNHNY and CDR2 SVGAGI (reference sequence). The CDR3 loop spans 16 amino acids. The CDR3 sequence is CASRDQGLSSGNTIYF. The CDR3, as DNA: TGTGCCAGCAGGGATCAAGGACTGTCCTCTGGAAACACCATATATTTT.

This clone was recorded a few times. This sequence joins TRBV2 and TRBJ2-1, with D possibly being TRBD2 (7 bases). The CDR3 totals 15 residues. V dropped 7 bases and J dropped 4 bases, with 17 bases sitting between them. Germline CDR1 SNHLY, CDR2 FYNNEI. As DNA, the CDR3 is TGTGCCAGCAACCTCATGGGGGGGCAGTACAATGAGCAGTTCTTC. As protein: CASNLMGGQYNEQFF.

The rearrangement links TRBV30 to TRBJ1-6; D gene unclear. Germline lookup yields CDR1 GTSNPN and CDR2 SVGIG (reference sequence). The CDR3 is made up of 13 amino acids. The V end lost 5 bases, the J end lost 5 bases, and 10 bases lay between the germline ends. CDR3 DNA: TGTGCCTGGGGCAGTTTGAATAATTCACCCCTCCACTTT. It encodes CAWGSLNNSPLHF.

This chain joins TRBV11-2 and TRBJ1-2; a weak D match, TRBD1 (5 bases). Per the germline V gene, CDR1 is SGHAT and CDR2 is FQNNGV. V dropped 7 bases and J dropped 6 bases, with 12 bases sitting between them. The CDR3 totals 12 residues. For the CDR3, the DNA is TGTGCCAGCACCCCCGGGGGGAATGGCTACACCTTC. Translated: CASTPGGNGYTF. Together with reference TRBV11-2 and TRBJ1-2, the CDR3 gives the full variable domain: EAGVAQSPRYKIIEKRQSVAFWCNPISGHATLYWYQQILGQGPKLLIQFQNNGVVDDSQLPKDRFSAERLKGVDSTLKIQPAKLEDSAVYLCASTPGGNGYTFGSGTRLTVV.

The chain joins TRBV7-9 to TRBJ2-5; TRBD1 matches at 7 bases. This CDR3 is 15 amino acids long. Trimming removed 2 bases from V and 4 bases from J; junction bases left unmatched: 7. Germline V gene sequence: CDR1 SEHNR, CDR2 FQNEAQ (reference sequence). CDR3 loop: CASSLRGREVETQYF. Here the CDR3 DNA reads TGTGCCAGCAGCTTAAGGGGGCGCGAAGTAGAGACCCAGTACTTC.

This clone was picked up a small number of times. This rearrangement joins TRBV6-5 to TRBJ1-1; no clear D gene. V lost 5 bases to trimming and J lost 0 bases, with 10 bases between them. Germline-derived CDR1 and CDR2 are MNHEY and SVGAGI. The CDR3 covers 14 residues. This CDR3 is CASSIPQMNTEAFF. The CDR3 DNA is TGTGCCAGCAGTATACCACAGATGAACACTGAAGCTTTCTTT.

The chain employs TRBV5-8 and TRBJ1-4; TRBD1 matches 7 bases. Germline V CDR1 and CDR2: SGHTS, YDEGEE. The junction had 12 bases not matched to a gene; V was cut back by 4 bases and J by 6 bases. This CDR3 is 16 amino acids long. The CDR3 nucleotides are TGTGCCAGCAGCCGCGTTCTAGGGGGCGCCGATGAAAAACTGTTTTTT. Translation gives CASSRVLGGADEKLFF.

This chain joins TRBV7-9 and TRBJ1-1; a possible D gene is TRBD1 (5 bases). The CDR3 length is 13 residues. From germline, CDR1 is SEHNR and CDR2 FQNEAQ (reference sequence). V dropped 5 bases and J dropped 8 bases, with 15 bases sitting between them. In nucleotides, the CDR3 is TGTGCCAGCAGCCCCAGGGCCAGGGTAGAAGCTTTCTTT. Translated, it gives CASSPRARVEAFF.

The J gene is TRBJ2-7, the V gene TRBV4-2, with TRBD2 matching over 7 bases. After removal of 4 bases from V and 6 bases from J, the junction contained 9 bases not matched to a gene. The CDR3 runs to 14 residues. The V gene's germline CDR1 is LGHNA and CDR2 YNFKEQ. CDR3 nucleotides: TGTGCCAGCAGCCGGGGGGGGATCGAATCCGAGCAGTACTTC. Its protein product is CASSRGGIESEQYF.

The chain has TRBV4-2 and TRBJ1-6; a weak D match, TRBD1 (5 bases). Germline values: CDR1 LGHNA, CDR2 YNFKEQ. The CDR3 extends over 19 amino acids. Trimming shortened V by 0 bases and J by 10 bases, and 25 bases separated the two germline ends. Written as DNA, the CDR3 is TGTGCCAGCAGCCAAGAATCCCTGTGGAGTTCGGGCAGGGAATCACCCCTCCACTTT. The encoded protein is CASSQESLWSSGRESPLHF.

The CDR3, as DNA: TGTGCCAGCGGGGCCGGATGGCTGAGCAATCAGCCCCAGCATTTT. Translating gives CASGAGWLSNQPQHF. V gene TRBV2 combines with J gene TRBJ1-5, with D maybe TRBD1 (5 bases). Per germline, CDR1 SNHLY and CDR2 FYNNEI. V was cut by 8 bases and J by 1 base, with 15 bases left in between. The CDR3 covers 15 residues.

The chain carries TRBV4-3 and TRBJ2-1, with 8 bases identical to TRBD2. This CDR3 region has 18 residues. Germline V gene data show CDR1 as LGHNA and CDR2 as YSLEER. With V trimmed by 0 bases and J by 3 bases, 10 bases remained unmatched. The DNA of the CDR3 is TGCGCCAGCAGCCAAGAGGGGACCAGCGGGGGCGGCTACAATGAGCAGTTCTTC. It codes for CASSQEGTSGGGYNEQFF.

The CDR3 region has the DNA TGTGCCAGCAGACGAGACAGGGCTGGCAATCAGCCCCAGCATTTT. It specifies CASRRDRAGNQPQHF. The V and J genes are TRBV7-8 and TRBJ1-5; 7 positions agree with TRBD1. The V gene end was trimmed by 6 bases and the J gene end by 2 bases; junction bases not matched to a gene: 7. The CDR3 length is 15 residues. In germline, CDR1 is SGHVS, CDR2 FQNEAQ. Together with reference TRBV7-8 and TRBJ1-5, the CDR3 gives the full variable domain: GAGVSQSPRYKVAKRGQDVALRCDPISGHVSLFWYQQALGQGPEFLTYFQNEAQLDKSGLPSDRFFAERPEGSVSTLKIQRTQQEDSAVYLCASRRDRAGNQPQHFGDGTRLSIL.

The CDR3 DNA reads as TGTGCCAGCAGCTATAGACAGGGGCCGAACTATGGCTACACCTTC. Its protein is CASSYRQGPNYGYTF. The V gene is TRBV5-4, the J gene TRBJ1-2; TRBD1 aligns across 8 bases. Germline assignment: CDR1 SGHNT and CDR2 YYREEE (reference sequence). The V segment lost 3 bases and the J segment 2 bases; nucleotides outside the gene matches: 6. This CDR3 has 15 amino acids.

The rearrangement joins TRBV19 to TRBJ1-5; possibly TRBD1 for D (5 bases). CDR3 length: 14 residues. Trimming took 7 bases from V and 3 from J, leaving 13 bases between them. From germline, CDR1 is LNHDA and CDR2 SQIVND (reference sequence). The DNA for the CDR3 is TGTGCCAGTAAAGGCAGGGAAATCAATCAGCCCCAGCATTTT. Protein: CASKGREINQPQHF.